A selection of T cell receptor beta chains follows, all from one sample in a study of T cell therapy after organ transplantation. Their cognate antigens are unknown. Profiled with immunoSEQ multiplex PCR; TCRdb holds only in-frame clones, not every one. The data contain 15,000 or so clones, 85% of them singletons. The sample here was CD8+ T cells from blood, taken after autologous CMV-specific T cell therapy. The receptors were gathered from a human patient who had received a solid organ transplant and had CMV disease. Some T cells may be transferred from the graft donor. Each CDR3 is given with its conserved first and last residue. The order of the fields is J gene, D gene, clone size, V gene, CDR3 protein, CDR3 DNA. D genes are given only for firm matches. A row's size may be missing; if present it is once, few, many or a size class.

J gene: TRBJ1-1; D gene: NA; clone size: NA; V gene: TRBV7-3; CDR3 protein: CASSLSSRAEAFF; CDR3 DNA: TGTGCCAGCAGCTTAAGTTCGCGGGCGGAAGCTTTCTTT
J gene: TRBJ2-3; D gene: TRBD1; clone size: few; V gene: TRBV29-1; CDR3 protein: CSVEGFGTATDTQYF; CDR3 DNA: TGCAGCGTTGAAGGGTTCGGGACAGCTACAGATACGCAGTATTTT
J gene: TRBJ2-3; D gene: NA; clone size: NA; V gene: TRBV5-1; CDR3 protein: CASSLATHAADTQYF; CDR3 DNA: TGCGCCAGCAGCTTGGCCACACACGCAGCAGATACGCAGTATTTT
J gene: TRBJ2-7; D gene: NA; clone size: NA; V gene: TRBV5-6; CDR3 protein: CASSFSAGYEQYF; CDR3 DNA: TGTGCCAGCAGCTTTTCCGCGGGCTACGAGCAGTACTTC
J gene: TRBJ2-3; D gene: NA; clone size: NA; V gene: TRBV27; CDR3 protein: CASSLYTWATDTQYF; CDR3 DNA: TGTGCCAGCAGTTTATATACATGGGCCACAGATACGCAGTATTTT
J gene: TRBJ2-7; D gene: NA; clone size: medium-sized; V gene: TRBV21-1; CDR3 protein: CASSKEGGYAGSRGEQYF; CDR3 DNA: TGTGCCAGCAGCAAAGAAGGGGGCTACGCGGGATCTCGGGGCGAGCAGTACTTC
J gene: TRBJ2-1; D gene: TRBD2; clone size: NA; V gene: TRBV25-1; CDR3 protein: CASSASGNEDNEQFF; CDR3 DNA: TGTGCCAGCAGTGCAAGCGGGAATGAGGACAATGAGCAGTTCTTC
J gene: TRBJ2-7; D gene: NA; clone size: NA; V gene: TRBV4-1; CDR3 protein: CASSQVGVHEQYF; CDR3 DNA: TGCGCCAGCAGCCAAGTCGGGGTGCACGAGCAGTACTTC
J gene: TRBJ2-3; D gene: TRBD1; clone size: NA; V gene: TRBV27; CDR3 protein: CASKAGQGFADTQYF; CDR3 DNA: TGTGCCAGCAAGGCGGGACAGGGGTTCGCAGATACGCAGTATTTT
J gene: TRBJ2-7; D gene: TRBD1; clone size: NA; V gene: TRBV15; CDR3 protein: CATSQQTGGSYEQYF; CDR3 DNA: TGTGCCACCAGCCAACAAACAGGGGGATCCTACGAGCAGTACTTC
J gene: TRBJ2-7; D gene: TRBD1; clone size: NA; V gene: TRBV4-1; CDR3 protein: CASSQEETGGREQYF; CDR3 DNA: TGCGCCAGCAGCCAAGAGGAGACAGGGGGCCGCGAGCAGTACTTC
J gene: TRBJ2-2; D gene: NA; clone size: NA; V gene: TRBV7-9; CDR3 protein: CASSLPGLSNTGELFF; CDR3 DNA: TGTGCCAGCAGCTTACCGGGACTCTCAAACACCGGGGAGCTGTTTTTT
J gene: TRBJ2-3; D gene: TRBD2; clone size: NA; V gene: TRBV6-4; CDR3 protein: CASSVAGGPDTQYF; CDR3 DNA: TGTGCCAGCAGTGTAGCGGGGGGGCCAGATACGCAGTATTTT
J gene: TRBJ1-3; D gene: NA; clone size: NA; V gene: TRBV19; CDR3 protein: CASSPGLNTIYF; CDR3 DNA: TGTGCCAGTAGTCCAGGCCTAAACACCATATATTTT
J gene: TRBJ2-7; D gene: NA; clone size: NA; V gene: TRBV5-6; CDR3 protein: CASSPPSRGEQYF; CDR3 DNA: TGTGCCAGCAGCCCTCCCTCTAGGGGGGAGCAGTACTTC
J gene: TRBJ2-7; D gene: NA; clone size: NA; V gene: TRBV27; CDR3 protein: CASSQGYEQYF; CDR3 DNA: TGTGCCAGCAGTCAGGGATACGAGCAGTACTTC
J gene: TRBJ2-1; D gene: TRBD1; clone size: NA; V gene: TRBV6-4; CDR3 protein: CASSDGQGGDEQFF; CDR3 DNA: TGTGCCAGCAGTGACGGACAGGGTGGCGATGAGCAGTTCTTC
J gene: TRBJ2-7; D gene: NA; clone size: NA; V gene: TRBV11-2; CDR3 protein: CASSLGASKAYEQYF; CDR3 DNA: TGTGCCAGCAGCTTAGGGGCTTCGAAGGCGTACGAGCAGTACTTC
J gene: TRBJ2-7; D gene: TRBD1; clone size: NA; V gene: TRBV9; CDR3 protein: CASSLNPGTGAYEQYF; CDR3 DNA: TGTGCCAGCAGCTTAAACCCCGGGACAGGGGCCTACGAGCAGTACTTC
J gene: TRBJ2-1; D gene: TRBD2; clone size: NA; V gene: TRBV10-3; CDR3 protein: CAISEREDRHDEQFF; CDR3 DNA: TGTGCCATCAGTGAGCGGGAGGATAGGCACGATGAGCAGTTCTTC
J gene: TRBJ2-1; D gene: NA; clone size: NA; V gene: TRBV7-3; CDR3 protein: CASSSMSGAAYNEQFF; CDR3 DNA: TGTGCCAGCAGCTCTATGTCGGGGGCTGCCTACAATGAGCAGTTCTTC
J gene: TRBJ2-7; D gene: TRBD1; clone size: NA; V gene: TRBV6-1; CDR3 protein: CASSGSTGGKPYEQYF; CDR3 DNA: TGTGCCAGCAGTGGCTCCACAGGGGGCAAGCCCTACGAGCAGTACTTC
J gene: TRBJ1-1; D gene: NA; clone size: NA; V gene: TRBV5-6; CDR3 protein: CASSRTGTEAFF; CDR3 DNA: TGTGCCAGCAGCCGGACGGGGACTGAAGCTTTCTTT
J gene: TRBJ1-1; D gene: NA; clone size: many; V gene: TRBV10-3; CDR3 protein: CAISESWTGHTEAFF; CDR3 DNA: TGTGCCATCAGTGAGTCCTGGACGGGCCACACTGAAGCTTTCTTT
J gene: TRBJ1-1; D gene: NA; clone size: NA; V gene: TRBV30; CDR3 protein: CAGRVVNTEAFF; CDR3 DNA: TGTGCCGGGAGGGTGGTGAACACTGAAGCTTTCTTT
J gene: TRBJ1-1; D gene: NA; clone size: NA; V gene: TRBV5-4; CDR3 protein: CASSDRNTEAFF; CDR3 DNA: TGTGCCAGCAGCGACAGGAACACTGAAGCTTTCTTT
J gene: TRBJ2-7; D gene: NA; clone size: NA; V gene: TRBV5-4; CDR3 protein: CASSLGRGSYEQYF; CDR3 DNA: TGTGCCAGCAGCTTGGGTCGGGGTTCCTACGAGCAGTACTTC
J gene: TRBJ2-3; D gene: TRBD2; clone size: NA; V gene: TRBV19; CDR3 protein: CASSDILAGGPSDTQYF; CDR3 DNA: TGTGCCAGTAGCGACATACTAGCGGGAGGGCCGTCAGATACGCAGTATTTT
J gene: TRBJ2-2; D gene: TRBD2; clone size: NA; V gene: TRBV5-1; CDR3 protein: CASSLASGRARGELFF; CDR3 DNA: TGCGCCAGCAGCTTGGCCAGCGGGAGGGCCCGGGGGGAGCTGTTTTTT
J gene: TRBJ2-2; D gene: NA; clone size: NA; V gene: TRBV9; CDR3 protein: CASSEERAGELFF; CDR3 DNA: TGTGCCAGCAGCGAGGAGAGGGCCGGGGAGCTGTTTTTT
J gene: TRBJ2-1; D gene: TRBD2; clone size: NA; V gene: TRBV4-3; CDR3 protein: CASSQELAGGRYNEQFF; CDR3 DNA: TGCGCCAGCAGCCAAGAGTTAGCGGGGGGTAGGTACAATGAGCAGTTCTTC
J gene: TRBJ1-1; D gene: TRBD1; clone size: NA; V gene: TRBV6-5; CDR3 protein: CASRGQGRSEAFF; CDR3 DNA: TGTGCCAGCAGAGGACAGGGGAGATCTGAAGCTTTCTTT